Listed here are 2 T cell receptor beta chains from one sample, sequenced in a study of T cell repertoires in cytomegalovirus infection. TCRdb processed the reads anew with MiXCR; each CDR3 protein has one entry. This table holds 310,000 or so distinct CDR3 sequences, 17% found once. Specimen: PBMCs. All receptors come from a human donor in good health (CMV status not recorded). Some clones in this sample may be carry-over from other donors' samples.

The CDR3 DNA sequence: TGTGCCAGCAGTATACATAACACTGAAGCTTTCTTT. This gives the protein CASSIHNTEAFF. The V call is TRBV28, the J call TRBJ1-1; D not certain. V shed 5 bases and J shed 2 bases, with 6 bases lying between them. Germline CDR1 is MDHEN and CDR2 is SYDVKM. The CDR3 runs 12 residues.

This clonotype has at least ten counts. This chain uses TRBV29-1 with TRBJ1-2, with 9 positions matching TRBD1. The V segment lost 3 bases and the J segment 6 bases; nucleotides outside the gene matches: 5. Per the germline V gene, CDR1 is SQVTM and CDR2 is ANQGSEA. CDR3 length equals 13 residues. This CDR3 is CSVEGTGMDGYTF. In DNA, the CDR3 is TGCAGCGTTGAGGGGACAGGGATGGATGGCTACACCTTC.